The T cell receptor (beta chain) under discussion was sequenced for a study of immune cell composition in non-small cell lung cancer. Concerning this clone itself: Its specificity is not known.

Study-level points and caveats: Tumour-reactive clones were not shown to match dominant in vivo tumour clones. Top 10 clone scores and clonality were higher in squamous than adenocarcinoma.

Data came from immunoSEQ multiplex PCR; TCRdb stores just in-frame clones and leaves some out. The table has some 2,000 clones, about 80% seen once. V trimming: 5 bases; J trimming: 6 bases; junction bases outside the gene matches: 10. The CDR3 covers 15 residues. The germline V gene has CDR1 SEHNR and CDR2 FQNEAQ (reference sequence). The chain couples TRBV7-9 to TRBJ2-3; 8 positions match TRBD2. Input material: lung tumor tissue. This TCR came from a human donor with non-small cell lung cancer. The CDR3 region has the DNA TGTGCCAGCAGCACTAGCGGTTACGTGATTGATACGCAGTATTTT. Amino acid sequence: CASSTSGYVIDTQYF.